This T cell receptor beta chain was captured by sequencing in a study of response to subunit inactivated influenza vaccine. TCRdb reanalysed the RT-PCR reads using MiXCR and keeps one entry per CDR3 protein. The data contain a few hundred thousand distinct CDR3 sequences, about 11% of them singletons. A few counts support this clonotype. The length of the CDR3 is 13 residues. V was trimmed by 5 bases and J by 9 bases, leaving 17 bases between them. Germline-derived CDR1 and CDR2 are SEHNR and FQNEAQ (reference sequence). The same data also contributed to another study, on T cells expressing NK-cell markers. From that second work: UMI-tagged 5'RACE template switching yielded the TCR beta cDNA. Researchers got TCR beta repertoires out of sorted CD3+CD56+NKG2C+, CD3+CD56+NKG2C- and CD3+CD56-NKG2C+ T cells.

The TCR was taken from a man over 45 who received an inactivated influenza vaccine. This sequence joins TRBV7-9 and TRBJ2-7; the D gene is possibly TRBD1 (5 bases). The sample in question was PBMCs from blood, obtained on the day of vaccination. The CDR3 reads CASSPESGLRQYF. The CDR3 nucleotides read TGTGCCAGCAGCCCAGAGTCAGGGCTGCGGCAGTACTTC.